A single sample gave rise to the 14 T cell receptor beta chains below, sequenced in a study of T cell repertoires in cytomegalovirus infection (dated by TCRdb to the late 2010s). What the treatment or condition label conveys for this sample: in vitro stimulation with specific CMV peptide epitopes to enrich CMV-specific T cells. For these receptors, no antigen is known. These reads were obtained on an Illumina HiSeq 1500. TCRdb handled the public reads itself, with Q25 trimming in fastp and clone calling in MiXCR, and kept productive beta chains. Each record represents a unique CDR3 protein, reported with the most common genes and DNA among its rows. The sample table holds 650,000 to 900,000 distinct CDR3 sequences, of which roughly 29% were seen once. The top ten clonotypes cover about 12% of the sample. Source: cultured CD8+ T cells from PBMCs, taken from culture after CMV antigen stimulation. These receptors were collected from a human donor in good health (CMV status not recorded). Some clones in this sample may be carry-over from other donors' samples.

This chain links TRBV6-5 with TRBJ2-4, with 9 bases aligning to TRBD1. Unmatched junction bases numbered 2, after V lost 2 bases and J lost 6 bases. The germline CDR1 and CDR2 sequences are MNHEY and SVGAGI. The CDR3 is 14 residues long. In DNA, the CDR3 is TGTGCCAGCAGTTACCCGGGACAGGGAAACATTCAGTACTTC. This translates into CASSYPGQGNIQYF.

This chain links TRBV28 with TRBJ2-1; D ambiguous. The germline gives CDR1 MDHEN, CDR2 SYDVKM. This CDR3 region has 12 residues. Trimming left V 5 bases short and J 8 bases short, with 10 bases between. CDR3 loop: CASSSRWDEQFF. In DNA form, the CDR3 reads TGTGCCAGCAGTAGTCGTTGGGATGAGCAGTTCTTC.

The gene calls are TRBV7-8 and TRBJ1-5, with TRBD1 identical over 9 bases. Trimming took 2 bases from V and 6 from J; bases not matched to a gene: 5. The germline V gene has CDR1 SGHVS and CDR2 FQNEAQ. The length of the CDR3 is 15 residues. CDR3 sequence: CASSLPGTGSQPQHF. In nucleotides, the CDR3 is TGTGCCAGCAGCTTACCAGGGACAGGGAGTCAGCCCCAGCATTTT.

The chain links TRBV10-3 to TRBJ2-6; unclear D gene. Germline V lookup: CDR1 ENHRY, CDR2 SYGVKD. The CDR3 has 15 residues. The CDR3 coding sequence is TGTCCTATGATGACACAAAACTCTGGGGCCAACGTCCTGACTTTC. Residues: CPMMTQNSGANVLTF.

This clonotype was observed many times. The V gene is TRBV7-8, the J gene TRBJ2-7, with 7 bases aligning to TRBD1. Losses at the gene ends were 3 bases for V and 5 bases for J; bases not matched to a gene: 10. The CDR3 sequence is 15 residues long. CDR1 is SGHVS, CDR2 FQNEAQ, per germline. The CDR3 spells CASSFRTGPSHEQYV. The CDR3 DNA sequence: TGTGCCAGCAGCTTTCGGACAGGCCCCTCTCACGAGCAGTACGTC.

The chain couples TRBV7-6 to TRBJ1-5; D uncertain. This CDR3 contains 15 residues. CDR1 SGHVS and CDR2 FNYEAQ come from the germline V gene. Trimming stripped 0 bases from V and 2 bases from J, with 8 bases between. The CDR3 DNA reads as TGTGCCAGCAGCTTAGCATCCGGGGGCAATCAGCCCCAGCATTTT. As protein: CASSLASGGNQPQHF.

This chain uses TRBV12-3 or TRBV12-4 with TRBJ1-2, with a tentative D call TRBD1 (6 bases). The CDR3 sequence is 13 residues long. V was shortened by 6 bases and J by 6 bases, with 14 bases between the two germline ends. The CDR3 sequence: CASRNYQGNGYTF. The CDR3 DNA reads as TGTGCCAGCAGGAATTACCAGGGGAATGGCTACACCTTC.

The chain uses TRBV7-4 and TRBJ2-1, with 8 bases lining up with TRBD2. V gave up 5 bases and J gave up 3 bases; unmatched junction bases: 6. This CDR3 has 15 amino acids. CDR1 and CDR2 (germline): SGHVT, SQSDAQ. DNA for the CDR3: TGTGCCAGCAGCGGCCCGGGGGGGGGCTACAATGAGCAGTTCTTC. This encodes CASSGPGGGYNEQFF.

This clonotype has only a few counts. The rearrangement links TRBV4-1 to TRBJ1-3, with 7 positions matching TRBD1. The CDR3 has 17 amino acids. Germline V CDR1 and CDR2: MGHRA, YSYEKL. Unmatched junction bases numbered 6, after V lost 1 base and J lost 0 bases. DNA for the CDR3: TGCGCCAGCAGCCAAGGGACAGGCCCAAGCTCTGGAAACACCATATATTTT. Amino acid sequence: CASSQGTGPSSGNTIYF.

The sample holds a few counts of this clonotype. The chain employs TRBV7-9 and TRBJ2-5; D ambiguous. Germline CDR1 is SEHNR and CDR2 is FQNEAQ (reference sequence). The CDR3 extends over 12 amino acids. Trimming pared 8 bases from V and 8 bases from J, leaving 15 bases between. The CDR3, as DNA: TGTGCCAGCGACATGGCCGGCGGCACCCAGTACTTC. This gives the protein CASDMAGGTQYF. Full variable domain (missing parts from reference TRBV7-9 and TRBJ2-5): DTGVSQNPRHKITKRGQNVTFRCDPISEHNRLYWYRQTLGQGPEFLTYFQNEAQLEKSRLLSDRFSAERPKGSFSTLEIQRTEQGDSAMYLCASDMAGGTQYFGPGTRLLVL.

V and J are TRBV5-1 and TRBJ2-1; D may be TRBD2 (6 bases). The CDR3 loop spans 15 amino acids. The ends were cut back, 1 base at V and 2 bases at J, with 10 bases in the middle. The germline gives CDR1 SGHRS, CDR2 YFSETQ. The CDR3 DNA reads TGCGCCAGCAGCTTGTTCGCGGGGCCCTACAATGAGCAGTTCTTC. Protein: CASSLFAGPYNEQFF. Based on the CDR3 plus reference TRBV5-1 and TRBJ2-1, the full variable domain is KAGVTQTPRYLIKTRGQQVTLSCSPISGHRSVSWYQQTPGQGLQFLFEYFSETQRNKGNFPGRFSGRQFSNSRSEMNVSTLELGDSALYLCASSLFAGPYNEQFFGPGTRLTVL.

The chain is built from TRBV4-1 and TRBJ2-7; no reliable D call. With 0 bases removed from V and 2 bases from J, the gap between germline ends came to 8 bases. The CDR3 has 14 amino acids. Germline values: CDR1 MGHRA, CDR2 YSYEKL. The CDR3 sequence: CASSQEARTYEQYF. Written as DNA, the CDR3 is TGCGCCAGCAGCCAAGAGGCCAGAACCTACGAGCAGTACTTC.

The CDR3 spells CASSLIASSTDTQYF. In DNA, the CDR3 is TGTGCCAGCAGTTTAATAGCTAGTTCCACAGATACGCAGTATTTT. V gene TRBV27 combines with J gene TRBJ2-3; D is ambiguous. The CDR3 covers 15 residues. Trimming shortened V by 2 bases and J by 2 bases, and 11 bases separated the two germline ends. Germline V lookup: CDR1 MNHEY, CDR2 SMNVEV (reference sequence).

This clonotype has at least ten counts. V gene TRBV7-2 combines with J gene TRBJ2-5; 12 bases are shared with TRBD2. The CDR3 loop spans 18 amino acids. Germline assignment: CDR1 SGHTA and CDR2 FQGNSA. V was clipped by 2 bases and J by 2 bases; unmatched bases: 9. The CDR3 nucleotides read TGTGCCAGCAGCTTAAACCGCCTAGCGGGGGGGCTTCAAGAGACCCAGTACTTC. It is translated as CASSLNRLAGGLQETQYF.